This T cell receptor beta chain was profiled in a study of molecular identifiers for immune sequencing clone quantification. This clonotype was picked up many times. The V and J ends lost 2 bases and 0 bases respectively, with 14 bases between them. This CDR3 has 17 residues. TCRdb used MiXCR to reprocess the PCR reads, holding one entry per CDR3 protein. Of about 65,000 distinct CDR3 sequences in the sample, approximately 17% were seen once. The material sequenced was naive CD8+ T cells from blood, with Jurkat cell RNA spiked in. Subset of the sample: FACS-sorted CD8+CD4-CCR7+CD45RA+ naive T cells. The J gene is TRBJ2-4, the V gene TRBV12-3 or TRBV12-4, with D uncertain. The sequence was collected from a human donor in good health. Some libraries in this study had Jurkat cell RNA spiked in. The CDR3 DNA sequence: TGTGCCAGCAGTTTAACCGTATCGGATCTAGCCAAAAACATTCAGTACTTC. It specifies CASSLTVSDLAKNIQYF.